Each of the 21 T cell receptor beta chains below was sequenced from the same sample in a study of metastatic and nonmetastatic thyroid tumors. Nobody among the patients had been given any treatment before thyroid surgery. Using MiXCR, TCRdb re-called clones from the PCR reads. The profile shows 21,000 or so clones, about a quarter of them singletons. The source material was blood. The receptors come from a female donor with papillary thyroid cancer or a benign thyroid nodule (not recorded which). Some clones in this sample may be carry-over from other donors' samples.

The chain carries TRBV19 and TRBJ2-2, with a possible D match to TRBD2 (5 bases). This CDR3 contains 12 residues. CDR1 and CDR2 from the germline V gene are LNHDA and SQIVND (reference sequence). V dropped 10 bases and J dropped 5 bases, with 11 bases sitting between them. The CDR3 DNA is TGTGCCACGGAAGCGGTTACCGGGGAGCTGTTTTTT. Protein: CATEAVTGELFF.

By frequency in the sample, this clone is medium-sized (0.01 to 0.1%). This chain joins TRBV7-9 and TRBJ2-3; 8 positions match TRBD2. The J segment lost 5 bases and the V segment lost 3 bases, leaving 7 bases of the junction unmatched. The CDR3 runs 15 residues. CDR1 is SEHNR and CDR2 is FQNEAQ in the germline V gene (reference sequence). The CDR3, as DNA: TGTGCCAGCAGCTTTGTGCGGGGGGCCGGAGATACGCAGTATTTT. Translation gives CASSFVRGAGDTQYF.

This clone was found a few times. The V and J genes are TRBV6-1 and TRBJ2-3; 8 positions agree with TRBD1. Per germline, CDR1 MNHNS and CDR2 SASEGT. J lost 9 bases, V lost 5 bases, and 10 bases had no gene match. This CDR3 region has 14 residues. This CDR3 reads CASSRGTGSATQYF. As DNA, the CDR3 is TGTGCCAGCAGTCGAGGGACAGGCAGCGCCACGCAGTATTTT.

The rearrangement uses TRBV7-3 and TRBJ2-1, with TRBD2 identical over 9 bases. The V segment lost 3 bases and the J segment 8 bases; nucleotides outside the gene matches: 2. CDR1 SGHTA and CDR2 FQGTGA come from the germline V gene. CDR3 length: 13 residues. The CDR3 DNA is TGTGCCAGCAGCTTGCTAGCGGGGTATGAGCAGTTCTTC. It yields the protein CASSLLAGYEQFF.

In the case of this clone: One end of the junction does not line up with germline, which may come from a read error. The J gene is TRBJ2-5, the V gene TRBV6-1, with D uncertain. Germline V CDR1 and CDR2: MNHNS, SASEGT. CDR3 length: 14 amino acids. The CDR3 coding sequence is TGTGCCAGCACCATAAGATGGTTACAAGAGAGCCAGTACTTC. This codes for CASTIRWLQESQYF.

The V gene is TRBV28, the J gene TRBJ1-5, with 7 bases matching TRBD1. The CDR3 has 14 residues. CDR1 is MDHEN, CDR2 SYDVKM, per germline. The trim removed 5 bases at V and 6 bases at J, leaving 7 bases unmatched. The CDR3 coding sequence is TGTGCCAGCAGTACGAGACAGGGAGGTCAGCCCCAGCATTTT. It yields the protein CASSTRQGGQPQHF.

Details on this clone: At one boundary the junction diverges from the germline segment, which might be a read error. The V and J genes are TRBV13 and TRBJ2-3, with 8 bases that match TRBD2. CDR3 length: 14 residues. Germline CDR1 PRHDT, CDR2 FYEKMQ (reference sequence). The CDR3 region is CDSSALAAGDTQYF. Written as DNA, the CDR3 is TGTGACAGCAGCGCACTAGCGGCAGGTGATACGCAGTATTTT.

CDR3 sequence: CSARDSQGPDYEQYF. CDR3 bases: TGCAGTGCTAGAGATAGCCAGGGCCCAGACTACGAGCAGTACTTC. The rearrangement joins TRBV20-1 to TRBJ2-7; D perhaps matches TRBD1 (5 bases). Germline V gene data show CDR1 as DFQATT and CDR2 as SNEGSKA (reference sequence). CDR3 size: 15 residues. V lost 0 bases, J lost 3 bases, and 15 bases lay in between.

In its sample, this clone was seen many times. The rearrangement links TRBV25-1 to TRBJ2-7, with TRBD2 identical over 13 bases. Trimming took 4 bases from V and 7 from J; bases not matched to a gene: 7. Per the germline V gene, CDR1 is MGHDK and CDR2 is SYGVNS. The CDR3 is 15 residues long. CDR3 coding DNA: TGTGCCAGCAGTGCTGTACTAGCGGGGGGGTGGGAGCAGTACTTC. Protein: CASSAVLAGGWEQYF.

This clone was picked up many times. V usage is TRBV12-3 or TRBV12-4 and J usage is TRBJ2-2, with TRBD2 identical over 13 bases. The CDR3 consists of 16 residues. V dropped 8 bases and J dropped 4; count of bases not matched to a gene: 7. The CDR3 sequence is CASGLAGATGTGELFF. CDR3 nucleotides: TGTGCCAGCGGACTAGCGGGGGCCACGGGCACCGGGGAGCTGTTTTTT.

A word on this clone: The junction departs from germline at one end; a sequencing error may be responsible. This chain joins TRBV24-1 and TRBJ2-3; possibly TRBD2 for D (5 bases). The CDR3 totals 17 residues. CDR1 KGHDR and CDR2 SFDVKD come from the germline V gene. The CDR3 DNA reads as TGTGCCACCAGTGTTCCCGGAGGAGGACTTATCACAGATACGCTGTCTTTT. This sequence encodes CATSVPGGGLITDTLSF.

This clone is judged medium-sized (0.01 to 0.1%). The chain links TRBV11-2 to TRBJ1-5; D not certain. This CDR3 has 16 amino acids. V lost 0 bases, J lost 0 bases, and 9 bases lay in between. Per the germline V gene, CDR1 is SGHAT and CDR2 is FQNNGV. The CDR3 is CASSLDLPTSNQPQHF. The DNA for the CDR3 is TGTGCCAGCAGCTTAGATCTTCCGACTAGCAATCAGCCCCAGCATTTT. Full variable domain (outside the CDR3, taken from reference TRBV11-2 and TRBJ1-5): EAGVAQSPRYKIIEKRQSVAFWCNPISGHATLYWYQQILGQGPKLLIQFQNNGVVDDSQLPKDRFSAERLKGVDSTLKIQPAKLEDSAVYLCASSLDLPTSNQPQHFGDGTRLSIL.

This chain links TRBV27 with TRBJ2-7, with 14 positions matching TRBD2. V was pared by 7 bases and J by 6 bases, with 14 bases of the junction left unmatched. The CDR3 is 17 amino acids. Per germline, CDR1 MNHEY and CDR2 SMNVEV (reference sequence). The CDR3 nucleotides read TGTGCCAGCACCCCCGAGGTAGGGACTAGCGGGAGATCCGAGCAGTACTTC. Translated: CASTPEVGTSGRSEQYF.

This clone was counted at least ten times. This chain joins TRBV6-2 or TRBV6-3 and TRBJ2-3; 15 bases map to TRBD2. The CDR3 has 16 residues. V lost 4 bases, J lost 5 bases, and 4 bases stayed unmatched. Germline values: CDR1 MNHEY, CDR2 SVGEGT. The CDR3 protein is CASSSGTSGRRDTQYF. CDR3 coding DNA: TGTGCCAGCAGTTCTGGGACTAGCGGGAGGAGAGATACGCAGTATTTT.

By frequency in the sample, this clone is medium-sized. This chain connects TRBV20-1 to TRBJ1-2; D remains unclear. The ends were cut back, 6 bases at V and 3 bases at J, with 8 bases in the middle. This CDR3 region has 11 residues. The germline V gene encodes CDR1 DFQATT and CDR2 SNEGSKA (reference sequence). The CDR3 DNA reads as TGCAGTGCGGTTGGTTACTATGGCTACACCTTC. Translation: CSAVGYYGYTF.

The J gene is TRBJ1-4, the V gene TRBV28; D is uncertain. This CDR3 region has 16 residues. Germline CDR1 is MDHEN and CDR2 is SYDVKM. Deletions cut 5 bases from V and 0 bases from J, with 13 bases between. The CDR3 loop is CASSVRRFATNEKLFF. In DNA form, the CDR3 reads TGTGCCAGCAGTGTCCGGAGATTTGCAACTAATGAAAAACTGTTTTTT.

In this sample, this clone turned up many times. The V and J genes are TRBV25-1 and TRBJ1-1; D perhaps matches TRBD1 (5 bases). There are 12 residues in the CDR3. Germline CDR1 MGHDK, CDR2 SYGVNS. Trimming removed 7 bases at V and 4 bases at J, with 10 bases between. The CDR3 bases are TGTGCCAGCAAAGGGCAGGGCACTGAAGCTTTCTTT. Protein: CASKGQGTEAFF.

Note on this clone: This likely comes from a read error, as the CDR3 has no conserved phenylalanine or tryptophan at its end. The DNA is omitted, as the CDR3 cannot be located on it reliably, and the CDR3 follows TCRdb's listing. The chain is built from TRBV19 and TRBJ2-2; the D call in the table, TRBD1, was not verified against the DNA. CDR1 is LNHDA and CDR2 is SQIVND in the germline V gene (reference sequence). The CDR3 adds up to 13 amino acids, both ends counted. The CDR3 loop reads CAGDRGYTWEMFL.

This clone was seen repeatedly, ten times or more. This chain uses TRBV2 with TRBJ2-1; D is unresolved. The CDR3 totals 14 residues. The germline V gene encodes CDR1 SNHLY and CDR2 FYNNEI. V lost 5 bases and J lost 1, with 9 bases in between. CDR3 region: CASSRVASYNEQFF. The CDR3 region has the DNA TGTGCCAGCAGTAGGGTAGCTTCCTACAATGAGCAGTTCTTC.

This chain connects TRBV6-1 to TRBJ2-2; 7 nucleotides align to TRBD1. Trimming cost V 7 bases and J 5 bases; bases outside gene matches: 7. The CDR3 is made up of 14 amino acids. Germline V CDR1 and CDR2: MNHNS, SASEGT. The CDR3, as DNA: TGTGCCAGCACCCGGACAGGAGAAACCGGGGAGCTGTTTTTT. Its translation is CASTRTGETGELFF.

This clone appeared many times. The V call is TRBV20-1, the J call TRBJ2-7; TRBD2 matches at 13 bases. This CDR3 region has 16 residues. CDR1 and CDR2 (germline): DFQATT, SNEGSKA (reference sequence). The J segment lost 5 bases and the V segment lost 0 bases, leaving 7 bases of the junction unmatched. The CDR3 protein is CSAREPGLAGWDEQYF. The CDR3 bases are TGCAGTGCTAGAGAACCGGGACTAGCGGGATGGGACGAGCAGTACTTC.